A selection of T cell receptor beta chains follows, all from one sample in a study of cytomegalovirus exposure and HLA in healthy donors. Produced via immunoSEQ multiplex PCR; TCRdb's table is partial and in-frame only. The sample has approximately 280,000 clones; approximately 90% are singletons. The sequencing input was PBMCs. These receptors all come from a middle-aged man in good health and CMV-seropositive. Both conserved end residues are part of each CDR3. Each record gives: clone size, V gene, J gene, D gene, CDR3 DNA, CDR3 protein. The D gene is left open where the match is weak. Size is stated for part of the rows, as once, few or many counts, or as a class when the clone is expanded.

NA	TRBV5-1	TRBJ1-3	NA	TGCGCCAGCAGCTTGGCGTACAGCAGCTCTGGAAACACCATATATTTT	CASSLAYSSSGNTIYF
NA	TRBV7-9	TRBJ1-2	TRBD1	TGTTCCAGCAGCGCCAGACAGGGGACGCCTAACTATGGCTACACCTTC	CSSSARQGTPNYGYTF
NA	TRBV5-1	TRBJ1-2	NA	TGCGCCAGCAGCTCCGACGGGGTCGGCTACACCTTC	CASSSDGVGYTF
NA	TRBV4-3	TRBJ2-2	TRBD2	TGCGCCAGCAGCCAGGCTGTAGCGCGGGAGTTATATACCGGGGAGCTGTTTTTT	CASSQAVARELYTGELFF
NA	TRBV18	TRBJ2-7	NA	TGTGCCAGCTCACCAGACAGCACCTACGAGCAGTACTTC	CASSPDSTYEQYF
NA	TRBV11-2	TRBJ1-4	NA	TGTGCCAGCAGCCATGAGGGGCCAGGGGCCGAGGGGTTGTTTTTT	CASSHEGPGAEGLFF
NA	TRBV7-9	TRBJ2-5	NA	TGTGCCAGCAGCTCCGAGGGAGAGACCCAGTACTTC	CASSSEGETQYF
NA	TRBV30	TRBJ2-7	NA	TGTGCCTGGAGTGTACCACTAAGCTCCTACGAGCAGTACTTC	CAWSVPLSSYEQYF
NA	TRBV30	TRBJ1-2	NA	TGTGCCTGGAGGGGCAGGGGTGACTATGGCTACACCTTC	CAWRGRGDYGYTF
once	TRBV27	TRBJ2-2	TRBD1	TGTGCCAGCAGTCCCAACAGGGGGCGCACCGGGGAGCTGTTTTTT	CASSPNRGRTGELFF
NA	TRBV28	TRBJ2-7	TRBD1	TGTGCCAGCAGTAGCGACAGGGGAGTAACCTACGAGCAGTACTTC	CASSSDRGVTYEQYF
NA	TRBV15	TRBJ2-2	NA	TGTGCCACCAGCAGAGGCTCCCCTAGAGCGAACACCGGGGAGCTGTTTTTT	CATSRGSPRANTGELFF
NA	TRBV7-9	TRBJ1-3	TRBD1	TGTGCCAGCAGTTCGACAGGGCCGACTGGAAACACCATATATTTT	CASSSTGPTGNTIYF
NA	TRBV4-3	TRBJ1-1	NA	TGCGCCAGCAGCCCTAACCTCGGGGACATTGAAGCTTTCTTT	CASSPNLGDIEAFF
NA	TRBV29-1	TRBJ2-2	NA	TGCAGCGTTTTAACCCTGGACACCGCGAACACCGGGGAGCTGTTTTTT	CSVLTLDTANTGELFF